This T cell receptor (beta chain) was sequenced during a study of PD-L1 blockade in urothelial cancer. Described time point: peripheral blood 6 weeks after treatment start. Profiled with immunoSEQ multiplex PCR; TCRdb holds only in-frame clones, not every one. This sample carries around 46,000 clones, around 80% of them seen once, and the ten largest clones take 13%. This clone was detected once. The sequence derives from a man aged 60 to 75 with urothelial cancer. The sample consisted of PBMCs, taken around atezolizumab (anti-PD-L1) treatment.

The CDR3 nucleotides read TGTGCCAGCAGCTCTTTTCCAGGGTCGAAGGCTGAAAAACTGTTTTTT. It translates to CASSSFPGSKAEKLFF. V usage is TRBV7-2 and J usage is TRBJ1-4, with a tentative D call TRBD1 (5 bases). Trimming removed 4 bases from V and 7 bases from J, with 19 bases in between. Germline assignment: CDR1 SGHTA and CDR2 FQGNSA. The CDR3 covers 16 residues.